The 28 T cell receptor beta chains listed next were all sequenced from one sample in a study of T cells in narcolepsy. TCRdb's table, derived via immunoSEQ multiplex PCR, lists solely in-frame clones and lacks some. The sample consists of about 40,000 clones, about 87% of them appearing once. The material sequenced was CD45RA- memory CD4+ T cells from PBMCs. The source is a human donor with narcolepsy.

The CDR3 region has the DNA TGTGCCAGCAGTGCTGACAAGTATGGCTACACCTTC. This sequence encodes CASSADKYGYTF. V usage is TRBV28 and J usage is TRBJ1-2; D is unresolved. This CDR3 has 12 residues. V was pared by 5 bases and J by 5 bases, with 9 bases between. Per germline, CDR1 MDHEN and CDR2 SYDVKM.

V usage is TRBV11-2 and J usage is TRBJ2-5; D possibly matches TRBD1 or TRBD2 (5 bases each). This CDR3 has 14 amino acids. The ends were cut back, 4 bases at V and 1 base at J, with 10 bases in the middle. Germline V lookup: CDR1 SGHAT, CDR2 FQNNGV. CDR3 nucleotides: TGTGCCAGCAGCTCGGGACCGATCCAAGAGACCCAGTACTTC. Protein: CASSSGPIQETQYF. Filled out from reference TRBV11-2 and TRBJ2-5, the complete variable domain reads EAGVAQSPRYKIIEKRQSVAFWCNPISGHATLYWYQQILGQGPKLLIQFQNNGVVDDSQLPKDRFSAERLKGVDSTLKIQPAKLEDSAVYLCASSSGPIQETQYFGPGTRLLVL.

The chain uses TRBV6-5 and TRBJ2-5, with D possibly TRBD1 on 6 matching bases. V lost 6 bases, J lost 1 base, and 9 bases lay in between. Germline V gene sequence: CDR1 MNHEY, CDR2 SVGAGI. The CDR3 has 13 amino acids. DNA for the CDR3: TGTGCCAGCAGCCAGGACAGCCAAGAGACCCAGTACTTC. Its protein is CASSQDSQETQYF.

This chain uses TRBV7-3 with TRBJ2-3, with unresolved D. Germline loops: CDR1 SGHTA, CDR2 FQGTGA. V was shortened by 1 base and J by 0 bases, with 5 bases between the two germline ends. There are 14 residues in the CDR3. The CDR3 sequence: CASSLMDSTDTQYF. DNA for the CDR3: TGTGCCAGCAGCTTAATGGACAGCACAGATACGCAGTATTTT. Filled out from reference TRBV7-3 and TRBJ2-3, the complete variable domain reads GAGVSQTPSNKVTEKGKYVELRCDPISGHTALYWYRQSLGQGPEFLIYFQGTGAADDSGLPNDRFFAVRPEGSVSTLKIQRTERGDSAVYLCASSLMDSTDTQYFGPGTRLTVL.

This chain uses TRBV7-8 with TRBJ1-2, with D unresolved. Per the germline V gene, CDR1 is SGHVS and CDR2 is FQNEAQ. CDR3 length: 16 amino acids. The V and J ends lost 1 base and 4 bases respectively, with 16 bases between them. CDR3 residues: CASSLEQYAGSYGYTF. The CDR3 DNA follows: TGTGCCAGCAGCTTAGAACAGTACGCAGGCTCCTATGGCTACACCTTC.

V usage is TRBV18 and J usage is TRBJ2-1; D unclear. The CDR3 loop spans 14 amino acids. Between the trimmed V and J ends, which lost 2 bases and 8 bases, there was a span of 13 bases. Germline V gives CDR1 KGHSH, CDR2 LQKENI. CDR3: CASSPSRSQHEQFF. The CDR3 DNA is TGTGCCAGCTCACCAAGCCGCTCTCAACATGAGCAGTTCTTC.

This clone came up a few times. This chain links TRBV7-8 with TRBJ1-2, with 7 bases lining up with TRBD1. J was trimmed by 2 bases and V by 4 bases; bases with no gene match: 10. The CDR3 is made up of 16 amino acids. In germline, CDR1 is SGHVS, CDR2 FQNEAQ. The CDR3 protein is CASSSTRGGQNYGYTF. The CDR3 DNA follows: TGTGCCAGCAGCTCCACCCGGGGGGGACAGAACTATGGCTACACCTTC.

The gene calls are TRBV6-5 and TRBJ2-1, with D perhaps matching TRBD2 (5 bases). The CDR3 spans 12 residues. Deletions cut 5 bases from V and 10 bases from J, with 12 bases between. The germline V gene has CDR1 MNHEY and CDR2 SVGAGI. The CDR3 is CASSPRGREQFF. The DNA for the CDR3 is TGTGCCAGCAGTCCACGGGGTCGCGAGCAGTTCTTC.

This chain uses TRBV5-8 with TRBJ1-2; 9 nucleotides line up with TRBD1. CDR3 length equals 15 residues. CDR1 is SGHTS, CDR2 YDEGEE, per germline. The trim removed 4 bases at V and 4 bases at J, leaving 8 bases unmatched. The CDR3 bases are TGTGCCAGCAGCCCCCGGGACAGGGTGTCCTATGGCTACACCTTC. Encoded protein: CASSPRDRVSYGYTF.

V gene TRBV18 combines with J gene TRBJ2-2, with 7 nucleotides matching TRBD1. The length of the CDR3 is 20 residues. Germline values: CDR1 KGHSH, CDR2 LQKENI. The V and J ends lost 3 bases and 2 bases, in that order; junction bases with no gene match: 18. The CDR3 DNA sequence: TGTGCCAGCTCACCTTTTCCGGGACAGCCAGCCGGACTCAACACCGGGGAGCTGTTTTTT. It codes for CASSPFPGQPAGLNTGELFF.

This chain connects TRBV6-5 to TRBJ2-7; the D is unclear. Per the germline V gene, CDR1 is MNHEY and CDR2 is SVGAGI. V shed 0 bases and J shed 4 bases, with 10 bases lying between them. This CDR3 spans 14 amino acids. The CDR3 DNA reads TGTGCCAGCAGTTACTCGGCAGGAAGTTACGAGCAGTACTTC. This translates into CASSYSAGSYEQYF.

The table lists this clone with a count of one. The genes are TRBV6-6 and TRBJ2-2; D gene unclear. Germline V gene sequence: CDR1 MNHNY, CDR2 SVGAGI (reference sequence). The CDR3 consists of 13 residues. The ends were cut back, 5 bases at V and 5 bases at J, with 9 bases in the middle. The CDR3: CASSPTLTGELFF. For the CDR3, the DNA is TGTGCCAGCAGTCCGACTCTAACCGGGGAGCTGTTTTTT.

The CDR3 region has the DNA TGTGCCAGCAGCTTAGAGTCGGGCCAAGAGACCCAGTACTTC. Protein: CASSLESGQETQYF. The chain couples TRBV7-9 to TRBJ2-5; D unclear. This CDR3 region has 14 residues. V was pared by 1 base and J by 1 base, with 7 bases between. In germline, CDR1 is SEHNR, CDR2 FQNEAQ (reference sequence).

A note on this clone: One junction end disagrees with the germline gene, perhaps due to a read error. The V and J genes are TRBV28 and TRBJ2-7; D possibly uses TRBD1 or TRBD2 (6 bases each). Germline CDR1 and CDR2: MDHEN and SYDVKM. The CDR3 has 14 amino acids. The CDR3 loop is CASSFRGGSSEQYF. CDR3 nucleotide sequence: TGTGCCAGCAGTTTTAGAGGGGGGTCCTCCGAGCAGTACTTC.

The chain has TRBV18 and TRBJ1-4; D is possibly TRBD1 (5 bases). CDR3 size: 16 residues. V dropped 2 bases and J dropped 0 bases, with 10 bases sitting between them. Germline lookup yields CDR1 KGHSH and CDR2 LQKENI. CDR3 region: CASSPRDGATNEKLFF. For the CDR3, the DNA is TGTGCCAGCTCACCAAGGGACGGTGCAACTAATGAAAAACTGTTTTTT.

J is TRBJ1-1 and V is TRBV2; possibly TRBD1 for D (6 bases). This CDR3 has 14 amino acids. With 2 bases removed from V and 6 bases from J, the gap between germline ends came to 13 bases. Looked up from germline, CDR1 is SNHLY and CDR2 is FYNNEI. The CDR3, as DNA: TGTGCCAGCAGTGAATTACAGGGCGCCGCTGAAGCTTTCTTT. As protein: CASSELQGAAEAFF.

The genes are TRBV7-2 and TRBJ2-3; 7 bases fit TRBD1. The CDR3 is 18 residues long. J lost 4 bases, V lost 7 bases, and 20 bases had no gene match. Germline-derived CDR1 and CDR2 are SGHTA and FQGNSA. CDR3 sequence reads: CASTRTSRQGRFSDTQYF. The CDR3 bases are TGTGCCAGCACCCGAACCTCCCGACAGGGAAGGTTTTCAGATACGCAGTATTTT.

With respect to this clone: Mismatch with germline at one junction end may stem from a read error. The chain carries TRBV4-1 and TRBJ1-5; D unresolved. The CDR3 has 15 residues. Germline V gene data show CDR1 as MGHRA and CDR2 as YSYEKL. CDR3 sequence (DNA): TGTGCCAGCAGCCAAGAGTGGCAGAATAATCAGCCCCAGCATTTT. This codes for CASSQEWQNNQPQHF.

The rearrangement joins TRBV4-3 to TRBJ2-1, with D tentatively TRBD2 (6 bases). V shed 0 bases and J shed 11 bases, with 17 bases lying between them. The germline gives CDR1 LGHNA, CDR2 YSLEER. The CDR3 has 15 amino acids. The CDR3 DNA follows: TGCGCCAGCAGCCAAGAGGGCCTGGGGGGAGAGAAGCAGTTCTTC. Its translation: CASSQEGLGGEKQFF.

This chain connects TRBV4-1 to TRBJ2-7; D is possibly TRBD1 or TRBD2 (5 bases each). The germline V and J ends were trimmed by 0 bases and 5 bases, with 11 bases remaining between them. Per germline, CDR1 MGHRA and CDR2 YSYEKL. The CDR3 runs to 14 residues. The CDR3 DNA sequence: TGCGCCAGCAGCCAAGATAGGTCGGGACACGAGCAGTACTTC. Amino acid sequence: CASSQDRSGHEQYF.

This sequence joins TRBV6-5 and TRBJ1-1; D may be TRBD1 (6 bases). The CDR3 is 15 residues long. V was shortened by 4 bases and J by 3 bases, with 15 bases between the two germline ends. Germline V gives CDR1 MNHEY, CDR2 SVGAGI. CDR3 nucleotide sequence: TGTGCCAGCAGTTCAATCGGGGGCGGGGACACTGAAGCTTTCTTT. Translating gives CASSSIGGGDTEAFF.

This clone was observed once. This rearrangement joins TRBV6-6 to TRBJ1-5; 8 nucleotides line up with TRBD1. This CDR3 is 14 amino acids long. Losses at the gene ends were 6 bases for V and 6 bases for J; bases not matched to a gene: 7. Germline loops: CDR1 MNHNY, CDR2 SVGAGI (reference sequence). The CDR3: CASREQGGGQPQHF. In nucleotides, the CDR3 is TGTGCCAGCAGGGAACAGGGGGGAGGTCAGCCCCAGCATTTT.

V is TRBV25-1 and J is TRBJ2-3, with 11 bases lining up with TRBD2. CDR1 is MGHDK, CDR2 SYGVNS, per germline. The CDR3 totals 16 residues. V shed 3 bases and J 5 bases; nucleotides not matched to a gene: 7. Written as DNA, the CDR3 is TGTGCCAGCAGTGATGAGTCTAGCGGGGGGTTAGATACGCAGTATTTT. As protein: CASSDESSGGLDTQYF. Drawing the rest from reference TRBV25-1 and TRBJ2-3, the complete variable domain is EADIYQTPRYLVIGTGKKITLECSQTMGHDKMYWYQQDPGMELHLIHYSYGVNSTEKGDLSSESTVSRIRTEHFPLTLESARPSHTSQYLCASSDESSGGLDTQYFGPGTRLTVL.

This clone has just one count. V gene TRBV4-2 combines with J gene TRBJ2-3; D is unresolved. This CDR3 is built from 15 residues. V shed 0 bases and J shed 1 base, with 8 bases lying between them. The germline CDR1 and CDR2 sequences are LGHNA and YNFKEQ. Here the CDR3 DNA reads TGTGCCAGCAGCCAAGAACTAAGTGGCACAGATACGCAGTATTTT. The encoded protein is CASSQELSGTDTQYF.

V and J are TRBV5-1 and TRBJ2-1; 8 bases are shared with TRBD1. Germline CDR1 SGHRS, CDR2 YFSETQ. The CDR3 length is 15 residues. The V segment lost 0 bases and the J segment 7 bases; nucleotides outside the gene matches: 6. The CDR3 DNA is TGCGCCAGCAGCTTGGCGGGGGACAGGATGAATGAGCAGTTCTTC. This gives the protein CASSLAGDRMNEQFF. The whole variable domain, filled in from reference TRBV5-1 and TRBJ2-1, reads KAGVTQTPRYLIKTRGQQVTLSCSPISGHRSVSWYQQTPGQGLQFLFEYFSETQRNKGNFPGRFSGRQFSNSRSEMNVSTLELGDSALYLCASSLAGDRMNEQFFGPGTRLTVL.

The chain joins TRBV11-3 to TRBJ2-5; 8 bases agree with TRBD2. J gave up 2 bases and V 1 base, and 6 bases lay outside the gene matches. CDR1 and CDR2 from the germline V gene are SGHNT and YENEEA. This CDR3 has 16 residues. In DNA, the CDR3 is TGTGCCAGCAGCTTAGTTAGCGGGACACCTCAAGAGACCCAGTACTTC. Translation: CASSLVSGTPQETQYF.

J is TRBJ2-5 and V is TRBV9; 10 positions match TRBD1. V was pared by 3 bases and J by 4 bases, with 6 bases of the junction left unmatched. CDR1 and CDR2 (germline): SGDLS, YYNGEE. The CDR3 has 15 amino acids. CDR3 in DNA: TGTGCCAGCAGCGCAGGGGACAGGGGAATAGAGACCCAGTACTTC. Residues: CASSAGDRGIETQYF.

This chain uses TRBV10-3 with TRBJ2-1; 14 positions agree with TRBD2. Looked up from germline, CDR1 is ENHRY and CDR2 is SYGVKD. Trimming at V came to 6 bases and at J to 1 base, leaving 11 bases not matched to a gene. CDR3 length equals 19 residues. The CDR3 DNA sequence: TGTGCCATCAGCGGGACTAGCGGGAGTAGGTTGTGGTCCTACAATGAGCAGTTCTTC. It translates to CAISGTSGSRLWSYNEQFF.